This TCR beta chain came from a study of T cell responses to AZD1222 COVID-19 vaccine. Regarding the study as a whole: Regions 160-218 and 743-854 dominated among vaccine-associated CD4 TCRs spanning spike.

V shed 1 base and J 8 bases; nucleotides not matched to a gene: 9. Germline V gives CDR1 SEHNR, CDR2 FQNEAQ (reference sequence). This CDR3 region has 15 residues. Details on this clone: Its specificity is not known.

Only in-frame clones appear in the TCRdb table, and some are missing; sequencing was by immunoSEQ multiplex PCR. The data contain more than 80,000 clones, approximately 91% of them singletons. This TCR derives from an adult in good health. The genes are TRBV7-9 and TRBJ1-2; TRBD1 aligns across 8 bases. Sequencing used peripheral blood, obtained on day 0 of AZD1222 vaccination. CDR3 nucleotide sequence: TGTGCCAGCAGCTTAGTCACGACAGGGGATAGCGGCTACACCTTC. Protein sequence: CASSLVTTGDSGYTF.